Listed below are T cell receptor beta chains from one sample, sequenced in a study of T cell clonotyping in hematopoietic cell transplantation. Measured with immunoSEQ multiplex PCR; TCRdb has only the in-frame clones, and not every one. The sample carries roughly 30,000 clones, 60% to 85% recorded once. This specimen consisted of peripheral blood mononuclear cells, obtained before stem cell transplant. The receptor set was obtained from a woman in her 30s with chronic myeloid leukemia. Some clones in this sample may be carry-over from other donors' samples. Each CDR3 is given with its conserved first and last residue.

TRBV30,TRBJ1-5,CAWSVDSNQPQHF
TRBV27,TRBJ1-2,CASSLSVAGLYGYTF
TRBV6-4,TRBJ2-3,CASSEGSNTDTQYF
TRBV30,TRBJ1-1,CAWGVNTEAFF
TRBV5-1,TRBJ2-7,CASSPGGGSPTYEQYF
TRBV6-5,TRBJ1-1,CASSRGGFTEAFF
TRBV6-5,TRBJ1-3,CASSLGTGAGNTIYF
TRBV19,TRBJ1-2,CASSTRQGYYGYTF
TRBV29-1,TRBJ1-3,CSVAMNSGNTIYF
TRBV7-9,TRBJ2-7,CASSSGPRYEQYF
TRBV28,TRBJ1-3,CASSLSPGRVSGNTIYF
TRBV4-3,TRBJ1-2,CASSQGTGGGYGYTF
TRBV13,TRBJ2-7,CASRWGAYEQYF
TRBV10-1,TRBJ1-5,CASRICYSNQPQHF
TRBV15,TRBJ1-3,CATSRGQRRNTIYF
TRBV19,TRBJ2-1,CASSKEAVNEQFF
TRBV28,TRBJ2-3,CASSLYRPNPTDTQYF
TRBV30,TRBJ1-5,CAWSRGSGNQPQHF
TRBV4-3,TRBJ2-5,CASSRLAGGYQETQYF
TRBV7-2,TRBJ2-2,CASSSQGGGRIGELFF
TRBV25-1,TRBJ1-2,CASMGYGYTF
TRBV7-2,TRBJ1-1,CASSARDSRKGTEAFF
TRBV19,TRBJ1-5,CASSKEGGQPQHF